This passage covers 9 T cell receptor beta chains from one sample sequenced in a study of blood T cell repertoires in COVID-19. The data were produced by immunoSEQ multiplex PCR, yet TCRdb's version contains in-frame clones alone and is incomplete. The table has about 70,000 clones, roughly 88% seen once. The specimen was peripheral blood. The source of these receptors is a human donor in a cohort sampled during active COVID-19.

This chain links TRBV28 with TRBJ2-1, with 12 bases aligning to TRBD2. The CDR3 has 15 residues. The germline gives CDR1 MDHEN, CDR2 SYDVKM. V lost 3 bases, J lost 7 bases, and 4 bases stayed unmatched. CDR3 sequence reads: CASSFGLAGLNEQFF. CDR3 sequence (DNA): TGTGCCAGCAGTTTCGGACTAGCGGGGTTAAATGAGCAGTTCTTC.

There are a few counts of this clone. CDR3 nucleotide sequence: TGCGCCAGCAGTTCCCGGGGGGGACCCAATGAGCAGTTCTTC. The encoded protein is CASSSRGGPNEQFF. The chain carries TRBV5-1 and TRBJ2-1, with 8 bases lining up with TRBD2. The germline V gene encodes CDR1 SGHRS and CDR2 YFSETQ. The junction had 7 bases not matched to a gene; V was cut back by 5 bases and J by 6 bases. This CDR3 has 14 residues.

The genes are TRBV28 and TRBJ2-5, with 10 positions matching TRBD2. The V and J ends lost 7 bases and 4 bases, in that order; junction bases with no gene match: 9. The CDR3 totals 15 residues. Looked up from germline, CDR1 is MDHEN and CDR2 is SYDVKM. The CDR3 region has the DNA TGTGCCAGCAAAACTAGCGGGATATGGTTAGAGACCCAGTACTTC. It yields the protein CASKTSGIWLETQYF.

The CDR3 DNA sequence: TGCGCCAGCAGCCTAGCGGGGGGGTGGACCGGGGAGCTGTTTTTT. This gives the protein CASSLAGGWTGELFF. The chain combines TRBV4-1 with TRBJ2-2; 11 bases match TRBD2. V was pared by 4 bases and J by 5 bases, with 3 bases of the junction left unmatched. Germline V lookup: CDR1 MGHRA, CDR2 YSYEKL. CDR3 length: 15 amino acids.

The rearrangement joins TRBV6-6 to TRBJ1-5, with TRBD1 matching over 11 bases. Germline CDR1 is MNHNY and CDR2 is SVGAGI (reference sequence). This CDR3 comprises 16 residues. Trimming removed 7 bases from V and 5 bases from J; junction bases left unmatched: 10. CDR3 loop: CASTLRTGGSHQPQHF. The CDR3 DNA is TGTGCCAGCACCCTCAGGACAGGGGGCTCCCATCAGCCCCAGCATTTT.

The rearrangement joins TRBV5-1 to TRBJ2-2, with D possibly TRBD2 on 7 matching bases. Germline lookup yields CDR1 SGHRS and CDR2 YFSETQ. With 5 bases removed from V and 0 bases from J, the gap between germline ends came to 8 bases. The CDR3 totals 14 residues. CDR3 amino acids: CASRGGPNTGELFF. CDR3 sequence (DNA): TGCGCCAGCAGGGGGGGGCCGAACACCGGGGAGCTGTTTTTT.

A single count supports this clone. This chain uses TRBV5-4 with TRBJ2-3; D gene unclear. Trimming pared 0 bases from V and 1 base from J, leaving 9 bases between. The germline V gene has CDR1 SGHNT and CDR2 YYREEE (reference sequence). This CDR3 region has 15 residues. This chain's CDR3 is CASSLAEVGTDTQYF. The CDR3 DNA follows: TGTGCCAGCAGCTTGGCCGAGGTGGGCACAGATACGCAGTATTTT.

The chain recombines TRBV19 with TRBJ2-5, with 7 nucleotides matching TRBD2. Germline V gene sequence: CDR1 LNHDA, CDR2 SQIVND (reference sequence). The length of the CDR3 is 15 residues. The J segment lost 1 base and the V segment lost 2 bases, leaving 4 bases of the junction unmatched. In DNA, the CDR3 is TGTGCCAGTAGTATAAACGGCGGGGGCCAAGAGACCCAGTACTTC. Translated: CASSINGGGQETQYF.

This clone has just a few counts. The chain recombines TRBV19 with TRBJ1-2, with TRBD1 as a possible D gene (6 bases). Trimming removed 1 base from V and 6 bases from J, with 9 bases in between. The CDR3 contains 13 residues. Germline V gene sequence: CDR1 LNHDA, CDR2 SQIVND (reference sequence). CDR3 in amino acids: CASSIGQADGYTF. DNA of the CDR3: TGTGCCAGTAGTATAGGACAGGCGGATGGCTACACCTTC. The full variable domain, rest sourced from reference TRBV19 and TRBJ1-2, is DGGITQSPKYLFRKEGQNVTLSCEQNLNHDAMYWYRQDPGQGLRLIYYSQIVNDFQKGDIAEGYSVSREKKESFPLTVTSAQKNPTAFYLCASSIGQADGYTFGSGTRLTVV.